Here is one TCR beta chain with its context. The data originate from a study of blood T cell repertoires in COVID-19. Clones were sequenced by immunoSEQ multiplex PCR, and TCRdb holds only the in-frame ones, with some missing. The sample lists 150,000 to 200,000 clones, around 90% occurring once. Trimming cost V 3 bases and J 10 bases, with 12 bases left between them. The CDR3 is made up of 12 amino acids. This rearrangement joins TRBV12-3 or TRBV12-4 to TRBJ1-1, with D perhaps TRBD1 (5 bases). This clonotype was obtained from a man in his fifties with acute or convalescent COVID-19. What was sequenced was peripheral blood. The CDR3 protein is CASSLGGSVAFF. The CDR3 DNA is TGTGCCAGCAGTTTGGGGGGTTCGGTAGCTTTCTTT.